These T cell receptor beta chains were read from a single sample in a study of blood T cell repertoires in COVID-19. The table came from immunoSEQ multiplex PCR; TCRdb's copy has only in-frame clones and leaves some out. The sample holds about 180,000 clones, roughly 87% seen once. The sample comprised peripheral blood. The receptors stem from a woman in her 70s with COVID-19, enrolled during active disease. CDR3s include the opening cysteine and the closing phenylalanine or tryptophan. Fields, in order: J gene, clone size, V gene, D gene, CDR3 DNA, CDR3 protein. A D gene is named only where the DNA matches it firmly. The size of a clone is reported for some rows only, either as once, few or many, or as a class for expanded clones.

J gene: TRBJ2-7; clone size: .; V gene: TRBV7-8; D gene: .; CDR3 DNA: TGTGCCAGCAGCTTATGGGGGCGCATGACCTACGAGCAGTACTTC; CDR3 protein: CASSLWGRMTYEQYF
J gene: TRBJ2-1; clone size: .; V gene: TRBV5-1; D gene: TRBD2; CDR3 DNA: TGCGCCAGCAGTTACGGGAGGGCCAGTTTCAATGAGCAGTTCTTC; CDR3 protein: CASSYGRASFNEQFF
J gene: TRBJ2-2; clone size: once; V gene: TRBV30; D gene: TRBD2; CDR3 DNA: TGTGCCTGGAGCGGGAGGACTAGCGGGAGCGTCACCGGGGAGCTGTTTTTT; CDR3 protein: CAWSGRTSGSVTGELFF
J gene: TRBJ2-1; clone size: .; V gene: TRBV7-2; D gene: .; CDR3 DNA: TGTGCCAGCACCCAGGGGCTATTCAATGAGCAGTTCTTC; CDR3 protein: CASTQGLFNEQFF
J gene: TRBJ2-3; clone size: .; V gene: TRBV6-5; D gene: .; CDR3 DNA: TGTGCCAGCAGTCTATCCCTTTCCACAGATACGCAGTATTTT; CDR3 protein: CASSLSLSTDTQYF
J gene: TRBJ2-3; clone size: .; V gene: TRBV6-2/TRBV6-3; D gene: .; CDR3 DNA: TGTGCCAGCAGTTCCAGGGACTCCTCGCGGCCAGATACGCAGTATTTT; CDR3 protein: CASSSRDSSRPDTQYF
J gene: TRBJ1-2; clone size: .; V gene: TRBV15; D gene: .; CDR3 DNA: TGTGCCACCAGCAGGAGGACAGCCTCTAGGTATGGCTACACCTTC; CDR3 protein: CATSRRTASRYGYTF
J gene: TRBJ1-5; clone size: .; V gene: TRBV5-1; D gene: TRBD1; CDR3 DNA: TGCGCCAGCAGCTTAACAGGGGATTATAGCAATCAGCCCCAGCATTTT; CDR3 protein: CASSLTGDYSNQPQHF
J gene: TRBJ2-3; clone size: once; V gene: TRBV5-4; D gene: TRBD2; CDR3 DNA: TGTGCCAGCAGCTTAGCGGGAGGCAGTAACACAGATACGCAGTATTTT; CDR3 protein: CASSLAGGSNTDTQYF
J gene: TRBJ2-6; clone size: many; V gene: TRBV11-2; D gene: .; CDR3 DNA: TGTGCCAGCAGCTTAATAGGACAGCATTCTGGGGCCAACGTCCTGACTTTC; CDR3 protein: CASSLIGQHSGANVLTF
J gene: TRBJ1-1; clone size: .; V gene: TRBV5-4; D gene: .; CDR3 DNA: TGTGCCAGCAGCTTGGGGGCAGAAAATAACATCGGAGCTTTCTTT; CDR3 protein: CASSLGAENNIGAFF
J gene: TRBJ2-3; clone size: .; V gene: TRBV7-2; D gene: TRBD2; CDR3 DNA: TGTGCCAGCAGCTTGTTTCGCGGGAGGGCAGATACGCAGTATTTT; CDR3 protein: CASSLFRGRADTQYF
J gene: TRBJ1-5; clone size: .; V gene: TRBV5-5; D gene: .; CDR3 DNA: TGTGCCAGCAGCTTGACGCAGGGGTTCAGCAATCAGCCCCAGCATTTT; CDR3 protein: CASSLTQGFSNQPQHF
J gene: TRBJ2-3; clone size: .; V gene: TRBV7-6; D gene: .; CDR3 DNA: TGTGCCAGCAGTCCTGCGAGGGGGACAGATACGCAGTATTTT; CDR3 protein: CASSPARGTDTQYF
J gene: TRBJ2-7; clone size: .; V gene: TRBV7-2; D gene: TRBD2; CDR3 DNA: TGTGCCAGCAGCTATCGACTAGCGGGAGGTCTTGTGTACGAGCAGTACTTC; CDR3 protein: CASSYRLAGGLVYEQYF
J gene: TRBJ2-1; clone size: .; V gene: TRBV10-3; D gene: .; CDR3 DNA: TGTGCCACAAAAATAAGGGTCAGCGGGTTTCCGGACAATGAGCAGTTCTTC; CDR3 protein: CATKIRVSGFPDNEQFF
J gene: TRBJ1-1; clone size: .; V gene: TRBV7-9; D gene: .; CDR3 DNA: TGTGCCAGCAGCTTAGGGGGGCAAGAAGCTTTCTTT; CDR3 protein: CASSLGGQEAFF
J gene: TRBJ1-2; clone size: .; V gene: TRBV28; D gene: .; CDR3 DNA: TGTGCCACCCTTACTCTGAGAGGGCAGCTAAACTATGGCTACACCTTC; CDR3 protein: CATLTLRGQLNYGYTF
J gene: TRBJ1-2; clone size: once; V gene: TRBV28; D gene: TRBD1; CDR3 DNA: TGTGCCAGCAGGACCTCAGGGGGCGGTCTAAACTATGGCTACACCTTC; CDR3 protein: CASRTSGGGLNYGYTF
J gene: TRBJ2-2; clone size: .; V gene: TRBV9; D gene: .; CDR3 DNA: TGTGCCAGCAGCGTCTTTGCGTTCGGGGAGCTGTTTTTT; CDR3 protein: CASSVFAFGELFF
J gene: TRBJ1-5; clone size: .; V gene: TRBV6-5; D gene: .; CDR3 DNA: TGTGCCAGCAGCCCGACAATTATTCAGCCCCAGCATTTT; CDR3 protein: CASSPTIIQPQHF
J gene: TRBJ1-1; clone size: .; V gene: TRBV6-2/TRBV6-3; D gene: .; CDR3 DNA: TGTGCCAGCAGTTGGAGGGGTAACACTGAAGCTTTCTTT; CDR3 protein: CASSWRGNTEAFF
J gene: TRBJ1-2; clone size: .; V gene: TRBV27; D gene: TRBD1; CDR3 DNA: TGTGCCAGCAGCCGGAGGGACAGGGTCTCTGGCTACACCTTC; CDR3 protein: CASSRRDRVSGYTF
J gene: TRBJ2-7; clone size: .; V gene: TRBV21-1; D gene: .; CDR3 DNA: TGTGCCAGCAGCTCATCCGGGACAGTGGGTTACGAGCAGTACTTC; CDR3 protein: CASSSSGTVGYEQYF
J gene: TRBJ1-2; clone size: .; V gene: TRBV4-3; D gene: .; CDR3 DNA: TGCGCCAGCAGCCAAGAACAGGGACATGGCTACACCTTC; CDR3 protein: CASSQEQGHGYTF
J gene: TRBJ2-1; clone size: .; V gene: TRBV5-5; D gene: .; CDR3 DNA: TGTGCCAGCAGTTCCCTTACAGGGAGCGATGAGCAGTTCTTC; CDR3 protein: CASSSLTGSDEQFF